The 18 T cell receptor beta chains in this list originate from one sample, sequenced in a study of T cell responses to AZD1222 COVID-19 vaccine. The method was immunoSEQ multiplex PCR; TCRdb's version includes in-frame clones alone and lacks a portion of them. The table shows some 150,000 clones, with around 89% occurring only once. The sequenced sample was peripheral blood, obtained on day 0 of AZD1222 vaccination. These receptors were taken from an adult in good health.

The CDR3 DNA follows: TGTGCCAGCAGCCCATCCATCACGAACACTGAAGCTTTCTTT. As protein: CASSPSITNTEAFF. The genes are TRBV4-2 and TRBJ1-1; D is ambiguous. Germline assignment: CDR1 LGHNA and CDR2 YNFKEQ. Trimming took off 4 bases at V and 1 base at J, with 10 bases between the two ends. The CDR3 is 14 residues long.

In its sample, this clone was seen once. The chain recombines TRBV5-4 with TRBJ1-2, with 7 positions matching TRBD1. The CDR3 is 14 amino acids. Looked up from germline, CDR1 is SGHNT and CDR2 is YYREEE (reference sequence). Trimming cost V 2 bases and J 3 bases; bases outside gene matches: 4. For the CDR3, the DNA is TGTGCCAGCAGCTTTCCAGGGGGGGACTATGGCTACACCTTC. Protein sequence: CASSFPGGDYGYTF.

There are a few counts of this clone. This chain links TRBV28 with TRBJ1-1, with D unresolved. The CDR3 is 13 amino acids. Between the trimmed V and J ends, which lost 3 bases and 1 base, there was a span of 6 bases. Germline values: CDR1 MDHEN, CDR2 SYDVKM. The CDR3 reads CASSLQSNTEAFF. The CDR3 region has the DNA TGTGCCAGCAGTTTGCAGTCGAACACTGAAGCTTTCTTT.

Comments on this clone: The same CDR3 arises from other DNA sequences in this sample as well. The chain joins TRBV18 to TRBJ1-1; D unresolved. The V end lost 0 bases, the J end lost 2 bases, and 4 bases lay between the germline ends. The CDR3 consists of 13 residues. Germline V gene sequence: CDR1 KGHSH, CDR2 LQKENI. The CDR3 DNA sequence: TGTGCCAGCTCACCACCAGTTAACACTGAAGCTTTCTTT. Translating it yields CASSPPVNTEAFF.

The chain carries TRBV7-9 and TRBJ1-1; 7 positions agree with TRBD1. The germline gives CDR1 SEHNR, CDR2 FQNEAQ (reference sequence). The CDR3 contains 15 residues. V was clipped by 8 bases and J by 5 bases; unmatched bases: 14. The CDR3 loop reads CASVGGLGEGTEAFF. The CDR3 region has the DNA TGTGCCAGCGTAGGGGGCCTAGGGGAGGGGACTGAAGCTTTCTTT.

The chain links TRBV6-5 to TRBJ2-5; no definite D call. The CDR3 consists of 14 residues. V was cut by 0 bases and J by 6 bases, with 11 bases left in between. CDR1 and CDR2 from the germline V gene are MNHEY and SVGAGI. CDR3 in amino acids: CASSYSSNFKTQYF. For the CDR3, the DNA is TGTGCCAGCAGTTACTCGAGTAATTTCAAGACCCAGTACTTC.

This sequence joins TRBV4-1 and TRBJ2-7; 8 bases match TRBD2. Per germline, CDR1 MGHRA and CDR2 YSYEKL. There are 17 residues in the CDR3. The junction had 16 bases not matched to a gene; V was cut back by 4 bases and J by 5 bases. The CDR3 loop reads CASSRDKSGGFRHEQYF. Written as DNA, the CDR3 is TGCGCCAGCAGCCGAGATAAGAGCGGGGGTTTCCGTCACGAGCAGTACTTC.

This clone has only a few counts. CDR3 sequence: CSGRDTKTDTQYF. The CDR3 DNA reads as TGCAGCGGCCGGGACACAAAGACGGATACGCAGTATTTT. The chain uses TRBV29-1 and TRBJ2-3, with D maybe TRBD1 (6 bases). With 7 bases removed from V and 6 bases from J, the gap between germline ends came to 17 bases. CDR3 size: 13 residues. CDR1 is SQVTM, CDR2 ANQGSEA, per germline.

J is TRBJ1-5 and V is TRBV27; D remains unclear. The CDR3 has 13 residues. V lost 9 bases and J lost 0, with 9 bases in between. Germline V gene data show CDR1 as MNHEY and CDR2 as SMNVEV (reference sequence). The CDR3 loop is CASDYYSNQPQHF. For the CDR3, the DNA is TGTGCCAGTGACTATTATAGCAATCAGCCCCAGCATTTT.

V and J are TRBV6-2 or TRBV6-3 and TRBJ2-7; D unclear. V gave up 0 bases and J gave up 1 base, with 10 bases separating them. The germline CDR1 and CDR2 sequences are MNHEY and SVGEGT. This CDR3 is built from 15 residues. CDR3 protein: CASSYSWMGSYEQYF. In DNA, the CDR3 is TGTGCCAGCAGTTACTCGTGGATGGGGTCCTACGAGCAGTACTTC.

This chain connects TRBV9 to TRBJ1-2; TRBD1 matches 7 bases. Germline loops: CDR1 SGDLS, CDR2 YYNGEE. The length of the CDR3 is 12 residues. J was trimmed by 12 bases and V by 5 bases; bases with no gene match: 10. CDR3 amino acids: CASSSGAGGDTF. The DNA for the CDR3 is TGTGCCAGCAGTTCGGGGGCAGGGGGAGACACCTTC. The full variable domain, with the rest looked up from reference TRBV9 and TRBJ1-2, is DSGVTQTPKHLITATGQRVTLRCSPRSGDLSVYWYQQSLDQGLQFLIQYYNGEERAKGNILERFSAQQFPDLHSELNLSSLELGDSALYFCASSSGAGGDTFGSGTRLTVV.

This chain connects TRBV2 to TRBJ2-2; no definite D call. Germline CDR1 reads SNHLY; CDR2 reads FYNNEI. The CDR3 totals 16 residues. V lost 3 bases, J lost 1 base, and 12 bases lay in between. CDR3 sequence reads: CASSELDARNTGELFF. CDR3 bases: TGTGCCAGCAGTGAGCTAGATGCAAGGAACACCGGGGAGCTGTTTTTT.

The CDR3 coding sequence is TGCGCCAGCAGCTTGGGGACAGTAGAGACTAATGAAAAACTGTTTTTT. Amino acid sequence: CASSLGTVETNEKLFF. This chain connects TRBV5-1 to TRBJ1-4; tentatively, D is TRBD1 (6 bases). Germline assignment: CDR1 SGHRS and CDR2 YFSETQ. The V end was cut by 0 bases, the J end by 2 bases, with 11 bases between. The CDR3 runs to 16 residues. The whole variable domain, remainder taken from reference TRBV5-1 and TRBJ1-4, is KAGVTQTPRYLIKTRGQQVTLSCSPISGHRSVSWYQQTPGQGLQFLFEYFSETQRNKGNFPGRFSGRQFSNSRSEMNVSTLELGDSALYLCASSLGTVETNEKLFFGSGTQLSVL.

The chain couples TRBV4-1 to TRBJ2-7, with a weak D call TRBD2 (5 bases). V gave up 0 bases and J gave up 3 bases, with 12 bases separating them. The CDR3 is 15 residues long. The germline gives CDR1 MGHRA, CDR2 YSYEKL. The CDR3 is CASSQDLGGGYEQYF. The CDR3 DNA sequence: TGCGCCAGCAGCCAAGATCTCGGAGGAGGCTACGAGCAGTACTTC.

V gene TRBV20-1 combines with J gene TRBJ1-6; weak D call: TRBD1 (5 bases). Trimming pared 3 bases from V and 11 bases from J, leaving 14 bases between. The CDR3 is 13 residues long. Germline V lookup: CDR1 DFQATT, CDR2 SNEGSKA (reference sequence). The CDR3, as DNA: TGCAGTGCTAGTCAGGGCGCTGGGGCACCCCTCCACTTT. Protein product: CSASQGAGAPLHF.

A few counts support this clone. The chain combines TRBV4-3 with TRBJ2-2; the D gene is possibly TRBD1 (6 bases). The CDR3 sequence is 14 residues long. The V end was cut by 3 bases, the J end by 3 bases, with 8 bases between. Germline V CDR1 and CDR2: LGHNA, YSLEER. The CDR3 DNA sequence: TGCGCCAGCAGCCACTCAGGGGACACCGGGGAGCTGTTTTTT. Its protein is CASSHSGDTGELFF.

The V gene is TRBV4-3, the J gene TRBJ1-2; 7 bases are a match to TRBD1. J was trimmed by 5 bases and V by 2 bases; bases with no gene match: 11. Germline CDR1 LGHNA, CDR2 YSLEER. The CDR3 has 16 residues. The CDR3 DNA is TGCGCCAGCAGCCAAACCCGACAGGGTAGGGGTTATGGCTACACCTTC. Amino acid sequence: CASSQTRQGRGYGYTF.

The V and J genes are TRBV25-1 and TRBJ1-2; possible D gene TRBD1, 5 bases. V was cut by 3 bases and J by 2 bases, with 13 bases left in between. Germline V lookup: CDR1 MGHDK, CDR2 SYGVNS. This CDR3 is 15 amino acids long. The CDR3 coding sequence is TGTGCCAGCAGTGATCCGCAGGGATTAAACTATGGCTACACCTTC. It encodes CASSDPQGLNYGYTF.